This entry concerns a single T cell receptor beta chain. Its antigen is not known. This specimen comes from a study of shared clonotypes between healthy human individuals. Study-level findings and limits: A small donor pool kept down the genetic and exposure-history diversity that was represented.

Positively selected for CCR7, the CD45RO-negative cells used as naive CD8 cells excluded terminally differentiated effector memory CD45RA+ cells. Sequencing used immunoSEQ multiplex PCR; TCRdb keeps in-frame clones, though not all of them. The repertoire holds 1.5 million to 2.5 million clones, roughly 94% seen once, with 1.2% in the top ten. What was sequenced was naive CD8+ T cells sorted from blood. The receptor was derived from a man in his late teens or twenties in good health.

CDR3 sequence (DNA): TGTGCCAGCATCGAGAGATTTAGCGGGTACACAGATACGCAGTATTTT. This translates into CASIERFSGYTDTQYF. The chain combines TRBV5-6 with TRBJ2-3; 7 bases are a match to TRBD2. The CDR3 has 16 amino acids. The germline gives CDR1 SGHDT, CDR2 YYEEEE. The J segment lost 2 bases and the V segment lost 6 bases, leaving 12 bases of the junction unmatched.